The entry that follows covers one TCR beta chain sequence. This CDR3 has 17 amino acids. V shed 6 bases, J shed 3 bases, and the junction held 14 bases outside the gene matches. Germline values: CDR1 DFQATT, CDR2 SNEGSKA (reference sequence). The sample comes from a study of CD8 T cells in ankylosing spondylitis. TCRdb passed the 5' RACE reads through MiXCR, listing each CDR3 protein once. The table includes approximately 340,000 distinct CDR3 sequences, roughly 15% detected once. The chain employs TRBV20-1 and TRBJ2-3, with 11 bases aligning to TRBD2. This clonotype was sampled from a male donor with ankylosing spondylitis or in good health (not recorded which). Material: blood, either unsorted or a sorted T cell fraction (not recorded which). CDR3 DNA: TGCAGTGCCCTATCCGGGCTAGCGGGGGGACAAACAGATACGCAGTATTTT. Translated: CSALSGLAGGQTDTQYF.